This T cell receptor (beta chain) was recovered during a study of cytotoxic CD8 clonotypes in ibrutinib-treated CLL. Germline CDR1 LNHDA, CDR2 SQIVND (reference sequence). The length of the CDR3 is 12 residues. The V end was cut by 5 bases, the J end by 8 bases, with 12 bases between. This clone has just one count. Its antigen remains unidentified. General study points: Researchers report that baseline clonality outpaced age-matched healthy donors and tracked circulating CD8+ T-cell counts.

Depths of 1 in 200,000 to 1 in 1 million T cells were the sequencing target. Repertoires were generated with immunoSEQ multiplex PCR, while TCRdb's copy carries only in-frame clones and drops some. The sample has about 140,000 clones, around 90% seen once. The V and J genes are TRBV19 and TRBJ1-1; D gene ambiguous. This TCR was recovered from a human donor with chronic lymphocytic leukemia. The material was PBMCs, obtained after 12 months of ibrutinib treatment. The DNA for the CDR3 is TGTGCCAGTAGTGTCGGGTCGATCGAAGCTTTCTTT. Amino acids: CASSVGSIEAFF.